This TCR beta chain emerged from a study of cytomegalovirus exposure and HLA in healthy donors. Study-wide results and caveats: Within a later analysis, the majority of CMV-associated TCR beta chains appeared HLA-restricted. Association of roughly 18,000 TCR beta sequences with HLA alleles was found at 0.05 false discovery rate in a later analysis.

CDR1 and CDR2 (germline): SGHAT, FQNNGV. The CDR3 consists of 14 residues. Trimming removed 5 bases from V and 6 bases from J; junction bases left unmatched: 7. A multiplex PCR was run with 60 Vbeta primers and 13 Jbeta primers. Sequencing used immunoSEQ multiplex PCR; TCRdb keeps in-frame clones, though not all of them. Found here are 150,000 to 200,000 clones, about four fifths of them singletons; the top ten hold almost 7%. Concerning this clone itself: The antigen is not known.

This sequence originates from a man aged 30-40 years in good health and CMV-seropositive. V gene TRBV11-2 combines with J gene TRBJ2-1; 7 nucleotides match TRBD2. The sequenced sample was PBMCs. CDR3 coding DNA: TGTGCCAGCAGCACCCGACTAGCCCCCAATGAGCAGTTCTTC. It is translated as CASSTRLAPNEQFF.